This is a list of T cell receptor beta chains from one sample in a study of blood T cell repertoires in COVID-19. Method: immunoSEQ multiplex PCR; TCRdb's copy keeps in-frame clones and lacks some. The table lists hundreds of thousands of clones, less than 85% of them singletons. The sequenced sample was peripheral blood. Every receptor here comes from a woman under 30 with acute or convalescent COVID-19. Each CDR3 is given with its conserved first and last residue. A D gene is named only where the DNA matches it firmly. Clone size is shown for a subset of rows, as once, few, many or a class of expanded clone.

d_call	clone_size	j_call	v_call	cdr3_aa	cdr3_nt
-	-	TRBJ2-4	TRBV3-1/TRBV3-2	CASSQGESVVAKNIQYF	TGTGCCAGCAGCCAAGGCGAGAGCGTCGTAGCCAAAAACATTCAGTACTTC
-	-	TRBJ1-4	TRBV2	CASSEPPHRATNEKLFF	TGTGCCAGCAGTGAACCGCCCCACAGGGCAACTAATGAAAAACTGTTTTTT
-	-	TRBJ1-6	TRBV19	CASSMDSSPLHF	TGTGCCAGTAGTATGGACAGTTCACCCCTCCACTTT
-	-	TRBJ2-1	TRBV7-6	CASSLGRGTYNEQFF	TGTGCCAGCAGCTTAGGGAGGGGCACCTACAATGAGCAGTTCTTC
-	-	TRBJ1-6	TRBV18	CASSRDKAYNSPLHF	TGTGCCAGCTCCCGGGACAAAGCTTATAATTCACCCCTCCACTTT
TRBD1	-	TRBJ2-1	TRBV27	CASSLGQAPYNEQFF	TGTGCCAGCAGTTTGGGACAGGCTCCCTACAATGAGCAGTTCTTC
-	-	TRBJ1-4	TRBV4-1	CASSQEGMWGRANEKLFF	TGCGCCAGCAGCCAAGAGGGGATGTGGGGGAGGGCTAATGAAAAACTGTTTTTT
-	-	TRBJ2-6	TRBV5-6	CASSIRQTSGANVLTF	TGTGCCAGCAGCATACGACAGACCTCTGGGGCCAACGTCCTGACTTTC
-	-	TRBJ2-5	TRBV3-1/TRBV3-2	CASSQDIVQETQYF	TGTGCCAGCAGCCAAGATATCGTCCAAGAGACCCAGTACTTC
TRBD1	-	TRBJ1-2	TRBV5-1	CASSWGTGSNYGYTF	TGCGCCAGCAGCTGGGGGACAGGGAGTAACTATGGCTACACCTTC
-	-	TRBJ1-2	TRBV2	CASSELTDNGYTF	TGTGCCAGCAGTGAGTTAACTGACAATGGCTACACCTTC
-	many	TRBJ1-1	TRBV5-4	CASSGGSNTEAFF	TGTGCCAGCAGCGGGGGGAGTAACACTGAAGCTTTCTTT
TRBD1	-	TRBJ1-1	TRBV5-1	CASSGVDRTEAFF	TGCGCCAGCAGTGGCGTGGACAGGACTGAAGCTTTCTTT
-	-	TRBJ1-2	TRBV4-1	CASSHPQGSYGYTF	TGCGCCAGCAGTCATCCACAGGGATCCTATGGCTACACCTTC
TRBD2	-	TRBJ2-5	TRBV5-1	CASSSGLAGETQYF	TGCGCCAGCAGCTCGGGACTAGCAGGAGAGACCCAGTACTTC
-	-	TRBJ1-3	TRBV7-2	CASSFQNSGNTIYF	TGTGCCAGCAGCTTCCAGAACTCTGGAAACACCATATATTTT
-	-	TRBJ2-5	TRBV6-6	CASSWVATTQETQYF	TGTGCCAGCAGTTGGGTAGCTACGACTCAAGAGACCCAGTACTTC